These 24 T cell receptor beta chains came from one sample sequenced in a study of blood T cell repertoires in COVID-19. The assay was immunoSEQ multiplex PCR, and TCRdb's table has in-frame clones only and misses some. In the table there are 130,000 or so clones, 84% of which are singletons. The specimen sequenced was peripheral blood. The receptors come from a man in his sixties with acute or convalescent COVID-19.

The rearrangement joins TRBV19 to TRBJ2-1; 9 positions agree with TRBD1. CDR1 is LNHDA, CDR2 SQIVND, per germline (reference sequence). CDR3 length: 16 residues. The V segment lost 5 bases and the J segment 0 bases; nucleotides outside the gene matches: 5. The CDR3 nucleotides are TGTGCCAGTAGTTACACGACAGGGGGCTCCTACAATGAGCAGTTCTTC. It translates to CASSYTTGGSYNEQFF.

A few counts support this clone. This sequence joins TRBV10-3 and TRBJ2-2; tentatively, D is TRBD1 (7 bases). CDR3 length equals 16 residues. The germline V and J ends were trimmed by 0 bases and 6 bases, with 14 bases remaining between them. The germline CDR1 and CDR2 sequences are ENHRY and SYGVKD. The CDR3 sequence is CAISESGGGLAGELFF. CDR3 bases: TGTGCCATCAGTGAGTCTGGAGGGGGCTTGGCCGGGGAGCTGTTTTTT.

V and J are TRBV3-1 (or the pseudogene TRBV3-2) and TRBJ1-1, with a tentative D call TRBD1 (6 bases). CDR1 and CDR2 from the germline V gene are LGHDT and YNNKEL (reference sequence). The CDR3 loop spans 16 amino acids. With 1 base removed from V and 0 bases from J, the gap between germline ends came to 12 bases. CDR3 sequence: CASSQGQGRMNTEAFF. The CDR3 coding sequence is TGTGCCAGCAGCCAAGGGCAGGGGAGAATGAACACTGAAGCTTTCTTT.

This clone was recorded once. CDR3 protein: CASSGYRGGTEAFF. The CDR3 DNA reads TGCGCCAGCAGCGGTTACAGGGGTGGTACTGAAGCTTTCTTT. The chain joins TRBV5-1 to TRBJ1-1; 7 bases map to TRBD1. The trim removed 4 bases at V and 5 bases at J, leaving 8 bases unmatched. The CDR3 sequence is 14 residues long. Germline CDR1 and CDR2: SGHRS and YFSETQ.

The rearrangement uses TRBV15 and TRBJ1-5; D gene unclear. Trimming stripped 0 bases from V and 4 bases from J, with 16 bases between. The CDR3 covers 17 residues. Germline loops: CDR1 LNHNV, CDR2 YYDKDF (reference sequence). CDR3 coding DNA: TGTGCCACCAGCAGAGATGCAGCGACTCTGAGGAATCAGCCCCAGCATTTT. Amino acid sequence: CATSRDAATLRNQPQHF.

This sequence joins TRBV21-1 and TRBJ1-5; TRBD1 is the table's D call, not checked against the DNA. TRBV21-1 is given as a pseudogene. There are 17 residues in the CDR3. CDR3 residues: CASSKGPTLTGKQPQHF. The CDR3 DNA reads TGTGCCAGCAGCAAAGGTCCAACCCTAACAGGGAAACAGCCCCAGCATTTT.

The chain uses TRBV6-1 and TRBJ2-7; 8 nucleotides match TRBD2. The CDR3 is 15 residues long. CDR1 MNHNS and CDR2 SASEGT come from the germline V gene. V trimming: 1 base; J trimming: 0 bases; junction bases outside the gene matches: 2. This chain's CDR3 is CASSEDGGASYEQYF. Written as DNA, the CDR3 is TGTGCCAGCAGTGAAGACGGGGGGGCCTCCTACGAGCAGTACTTC.

CDR3 region: CASSLGLAGVEEQYF. DNA of the CDR3: TGTGCCAGTAGTCTCGGACTAGCGGGAGTGGAGGAGCAGTACTTC. V and J are TRBV19 and TRBJ2-7; TRBD2 matches at 13 bases. The V segment lost 5 bases and the J segment 7 bases; nucleotides outside the gene matches: 8. The CDR3 length is 15 residues. The germline gives CDR1 LNHDA, CDR2 SQIVND (reference sequence).

This chain joins TRBV5-6 and TRBJ2-5; 7 nucleotides agree with TRBD2. CDR1 is SGHDT and CDR2 is YYEEEE in the germline V gene. V was pared by 0 bases and J by 5 bases, with 7 bases of the junction left unmatched. The CDR3 covers 15 residues. The CDR3: CASSLAGILAETQYF. As DNA, the CDR3 is TGTGCCAGCAGCTTGGCCGGTATACTAGCGGAGACCCAGTACTTC.

The chain has TRBV7-3 and TRBJ2-4, with 10 bases fitting TRBD1. The CDR3 length is 14 residues. Unmatched junction bases numbered 2, after V lost 4 bases and J lost 5 bases. CDR1 is SGHTA, CDR2 FQGTGA, per germline. The CDR3 region has the DNA TGTGCCAGCAGCTCAGGGACAGGGGAAAACATTCAGTACTTC. This gives the protein CASSSGTGENIQYF.

The chain links TRBV6-4 to TRBJ2-5, with D perhaps TRBD2 (5 bases). V was clipped by 7 bases and J by 1 base, with 16 bases between them. The germline gives CDR1 MRHNA, CDR2 SNTAGT. The CDR3 extends over 15 amino acids. This chain's CDR3 is CASIVVPGCQETQYF. Here the CDR3 DNA reads TGTGCCAGCATTGTAGTCCCGGGGTGCCAAGAGACCCAGTACTTC.

J is TRBJ2-5 and V is TRBV7-8, with 7 positions matching TRBD1. CDR1 is SGHVS and CDR2 is FQNEAQ in the germline V gene. The CDR3 consists of 14 residues. V dropped 3 bases and J dropped 2; count of bases not matched to a gene: 3. CDR3 nucleotide sequence: TGTGCCAGCAGCTTTGGGACAGTACAAGAGACCCAGTACTTC. Translated: CASSFGTVQETQYF.

The genes are TRBV10-2 and TRBJ2-3; 7 bases match TRBD2. CDR3 length equals 14 residues. Per germline, CDR1 WSHSY and CDR2 SAAADI. V lost 4 bases and J lost 5; bases outside the gene matches: 6. CDR3 loop: CASSGGGEGDTQYF. CDR3 nucleotides: TGCGCCAGCAGTGGAGGCGGGGAGGGAGATACGCAGTATTTT.

The chain combines TRBV10-3 with TRBJ2-5, with TRBD2 matching 10 bases. With 2 bases clipped from V and 7 bases from J, the junction kept 7 bases outside the gene matches. The CDR3 sequence is 15 residues long. The V gene's germline CDR1 is ENHRY and CDR2 SYGVKD. This CDR3 reads CAISETSGDQGTQYF. The CDR3 nucleotides are TGTGCCATCAGTGAGACTAGCGGGGACCAGGGGACCCAGTACTTC.

V usage is TRBV6-6 and J usage is TRBJ1-5; 9 bases align to TRBD1. The germline gives CDR1 MNHNY, CDR2 SVGAGI (reference sequence). V was pared by 7 bases and J by 9 bases, with 7 bases of the junction left unmatched. There are 13 residues in the CDR3. CDR3 DNA sequence: TGTGCCAGCAACTGGGGGGGACAGGGGCCCCAGCATTTT. Its translation: CASNWGGQGPQHF.

V gene TRBV5-1 combines with J gene TRBJ2-1, with TRBD2 identical over 15 bases. CDR3 length: 19 residues. With 3 bases clipped from V and 1 base from J, the junction kept 8 bases outside the gene matches. CDR1 and CDR2 (germline): SGHRS, YFSETQ. The CDR3 protein is CASSSGLAGGPASYNEQFF. The DNA of the CDR3 is TGCGCCAGCAGCTCCGGACTAGCGGGGGGGCCAGCTTCCTACAATGAGCAGTTCTTC.

The genes are TRBV5-1 and TRBJ2-1; D not resolved. V was pared by 0 bases and J by 0 bases, with 7 bases between. The CDR3 has 15 residues. Germline loops: CDR1 SGHRS, CDR2 YFSETQ. The CDR3 coding sequence is TGCGCCAGCAGCTTGGCCTCGGGCTCCTACAATGAGCAGTTCTTC. Amino acid sequence: CASSLASGSYNEQFF.

This rearrangement joins TRBV6-5 to TRBJ2-7; D possibly corresponds to TRBD1 (5 bases). Trimming shortened V by 8 bases and J by 7 bases, and 12 bases separated the two germline ends. This CDR3 contains 11 residues. CDR1 MNHEY and CDR2 SVGAGI come from the germline V gene. The CDR3 DNA is TGTGCCAGCGGACACTCCGGGGAGCAGTACTTC. This sequence encodes CASGHSGEQYF.

Concerning this clone: This CDR3 is also generated by other DNA sequences in the sample. V and J are TRBV7-3 and TRBJ1-2; 11 nucleotides line up with TRBD1. The CDR3 has 13 amino acids. Germline CDR1 and CDR2: SGHTA and FQGTGA. Unmatched junction bases numbered 3, after V lost 4 bases and J lost 8 bases. This chain's CDR3 is CASSSGTGGGYTF. The DNA for the CDR3 is TGTGCCAGCAGCTCAGGGACAGGGGGAGGCTACACCTTC.

This clone was detected only once. The rearrangement joins TRBV11-2 to TRBJ2-5, with D possibly TRBD1 on 6 matching bases. The V gene lost 7 bases and the J gene lost 2 bases, with 26 bases spanning the gap. This CDR3 is 18 amino acids long. Germline V CDR1 and CDR2: SGHAT, FQNNGV. CDR3 bases: TGTGCCAGCAACCAAGGCTACAGGGCCGGTCCATCTCAAGAGACCCAGTACTTC. Translation: CASNQGYRAGPSQETQYF.

The chain uses TRBV5-1 and TRBJ1-3; maybe TRBD1 (6 bases). With 0 bases removed from V and 0 bases from J, the gap between germline ends came to 10 bases. This CDR3 is 16 amino acids long. CDR1 is SGHRS, CDR2 YFSETQ, per germline. The CDR3 sequence is CASSLVGASSGNTIYF. The CDR3 nucleotides read TGCGCCAGCAGCTTGGTGGGGGCCTCCTCTGGAAACACCATATATTTT.

J is TRBJ2-3 and V is TRBV7-9; possibly TRBD1 for D (6 bases). This CDR3 is 13 amino acids long. V was trimmed by 3 bases and J by 6 bases, leaving 10 bases between them. From germline, CDR1 is SEHNR and CDR2 FQNEAQ (reference sequence). The CDR3 reads CASSFGTPDTQYF. CDR3 in DNA: TGTGCCAGCAGCTTCGGGACACCGGATACGCAGTATTTT.

The chain employs TRBV5-1 and TRBJ1-3; no clear D gene. The germline CDR1 and CDR2 sequences are SGHRS and YFSETQ. This CDR3 spans 15 amino acids. Trimming took off 0 bases at V and 0 bases at J, with 7 bases between the two ends. CDR3 bases: TGCGCCAGCAGCTTGGTGGCAGACTCTGGAAACACCATATATTTT. Translating it yields CASSLVADSGNTIYF.

This chain joins TRBV9 and TRBJ1-5, with a tentative D call TRBD1 (6 bases). This CDR3 region has 15 residues. Trimming removed 5 bases at V and 3 bases at J, with 15 bases between. Germline lookup yields CDR1 SGDLS and CDR2 YYNGEE. The CDR3 loop is CASSAQGIINQPQHF. The CDR3 DNA is TGTGCCAGCAGTGCTCAGGGGATTATCAATCAGCCCCAGCATTTT.